A selection of T cell receptor beta chains follows, all from one sample in a study of breast tumors, draining lymph nodes, adjacent tissues. One entry per CDR3 protein results from TCRdb running MiXCR on the multiplex PCR reads. Of some 230,000 distinct CDR3 sequences listed, 30% to 35% are singletons. Input material: axillary lymph node tissue. These receptors were taken from a female donor with breast cancer. Some clones in this sample may be carry-over from other donors' samples. The CDR3 runs from the conserved cysteine through the conserved F or W. The order of the fields is clone size, J gene, V gene, D gene, CDR3 DNA, CDR3 protein. A D gene is named only where the DNA matches it firmly. Clone size is not always given. Where it is, it says once, few, many or a class for expanded clones.

size: many
J: TRBJ1-4
V: TRBV2
D: .
DNA: TGTGCCAGCAGTGAAGCGCTAACGGTTGGAAGGTTT
CDR3: CASSEALTVGRF

size: once
J: TRBJ2-7
V: TRBV2
D: TRBD2
DNA: TGTGCCAGCAGTTCCGGTCGGGGGACTAGAACCTACGAGCAGTACTTC
CDR3: CASSSGRGTRTYEQYF

size: many
J: TRBJ1-5
V: TRBV18
D: .
DNA: TGTGCCAGCTCACCCACCAATAATCAGCCCCAGCATTTT
CDR3: CASSPTNNQPQHF

size: many
J: TRBJ2-7
V: TRBV5-1
D: TRBD1
DNA: TGCGCCAGCAGCCCCGGGACAGGGAATTACGAGCAGTACTTC
CDR3: CASSPGTGNYEQYF

size: many
J: TRBJ2-5
V: TRBV7-9
D: .
DNA: TGTGCCAGCAGCTTAGGACTAGTGGGGACCCAGTACTTC
CDR3: CASSLGLVGTQYF

size: many
J: TRBJ2-3
V: TRBV5-1
D: TRBD2
DNA: TGCGCCAGCAGCCGGGGACTAGCGGGGAGCATCACAGATACGCAGTATTTT
CDR3: CASSRGLAGSITDTQYF

size: many
J: TRBJ1-5
V: TRBV7-9
D: .
DNA: TGTGCCAGCAGCTTAGGATGGGGGAATAGCAATCAGCCCCAGCATTTT
CDR3: CASSLGWGNSNQPQHF

size: .
J: TRBJ1-1
V: TRBV9
D: .
DNA: TGTGCCAGCAGCGTAGAAGGGGCAGTGGACACTGAAGCTTTCTTT
CDR3: CASSVEGAVDTEAFF

size: many
J: TRBJ1-2
V: TRBV7-3
D: .
DNA: TGTGCCAGCAGCCCTCAACAGGGATTTGGCTACACCTTC
CDR3: CASSPQQGFGYTF

size: few
J: TRBJ1-1
V: TRBV15
D: .
DNA: TGTGCCACTATGCAGGGCATGAACACTGAAGCTTTCTTT
CDR3: CATMQGMNTEAFF

size: many
J: TRBJ2-5
V: TRBV7-9
D: TRBD2
DNA: TGTGCCAGCAGCTTACTAGCGGGAGGGCCCGGGGAGACCCAGTACTTC
CDR3: CASSLLAGGPGETQYF

size: .
J: TRBJ2-1
V: TRBV19
D: TRBD2
DNA: TGTGCCAGTACGCCGGGACTAGCGGACCCGGGCTACAATGAGCAGCTCTTC
CDR3: CASTPGLADPGYNEQLF

size: many
J: TRBJ2-1
V: TRBV2
D: .
DNA: TGTGCCAGCAGTGTATTATCGTGGCCGTTCTTC
CDR3: CASSVLSWPFF

size: .
J: TRBJ2-1
V: TRBV6-5
D: TRBD2
DNA: TGTGCCAGCGGGCCGGGGTGGCGGGGGATTAGCTCCTACAATGAGCAGTTCTTC
CDR3: CASGPGWRGISSYNEQFF

size: .
J: TRBJ2-7
V: TRBV11-1
D: TRBD1
DNA: TGTGCCAGCAGCAGGGACAGGGGTCCCGCCGAGCAGTACTTC
CDR3: CASSRDRGPAEQYF

size: .
J: TRBJ2-7
V: TRBV20-1
D: .
DNA: TGCAGTGCTAGAGTAAGGACTGCGAGCTCCTACAATGAGCAGTACTTC
CDR3: CSARVRTASSYNEQYF

size: many
J: TRBJ1-6
V: TRBV9
D: TRBD1
DNA: TGTGCCAGCAGCGCCGGACAGGGTAGATCACCCCTCCACTTT
CDR3: CASSAGQGRSPLHF

size: many
J: TRBJ2-3
V: TRBV7-9
D: .
DNA: TGTGCCAGCAGCTTAGCATTAGCGACTACAGATACGCAGTATTTT
CDR3: CASSLALATTDTQYF

size: many
J: TRBJ2-5
V: TRBV7-9
D: .
DNA: TGTGCCAGCAGCTTAGGGGGGTTGATTGGAGAGACCCAGTACTTC
CDR3: CASSLGGLIGETQYF

size: many
J: TRBJ2-1
V: TRBV12-3/TRBV12-4
D: TRBD2
DNA: TGTGCCAGCAGTGTCGGACTAGCGGGAGGGTCGGTTGAGCAGTTCTTC
CDR3: CASSVGLAGGSVEQFF

size: many
J: TRBJ2-2
V: TRBV4-3
D: .
DNA: TGCGCCAGCAGCCAAGTCAGCGGGCACACCGGGGAGCTGTTTTTT
CDR3: CASSQVSGHTGELFF

size: many
J: TRBJ2-1
V: TRBV15
D: .
DNA: TGTGCCACCAGCAGAGATACAGCGAATATTTACAATGAGCAGTTCTTC
CDR3: CATSRDTANIYNEQFF

size: .
J: TRBJ2-3
V: TRBV25-1
D: TRBD2
DNA: TGTGCTAGAGAACGGACTAGCGGAACAGATACGCAGTATTTT
CDR3: CARERTSGTDTQYF

size: few
J: TRBJ1-3
V: TRBV5-4
D: .
DNA: TGTGCCAGCAGCCGTAGAGGGGGATTCCGTGGAAACACCATATATTTT
CDR3: CASSRRGGFRGNTIYF

size: many
J: TRBJ1-3
V: TRBV12-5
D: .
DNA: TGTGCTAGTGGTTTGGGTTCAAGGGATGGGAGCACCATATATTTT
CDR3: CASGLGSRDGSTIYF

size: many
J: TRBJ2-1
V: TRBV7-6
D: TRBD1
DNA: TGTGCCAGCAGTCCCGGGACAGGAGGAAATTCCAGGTCTGAGCAGTTCTTC
CDR3: CASSPGTGGNSRSEQFF

size: once
J: TRBJ2-7
V: TRBV5-6
D: .
DNA: TGTGCCAGCCCCCAGGGGTTACCCTACGAGCAGTACTTC
CDR3: CASPQGLPYEQYF

size: many
J: TRBJ1-2
V: TRBV19
D: .
DNA: TGTGCCAGTAGTATAATGGCAGACTACACCTTC
CDR3: CASSIMADYTF

size: many
J: TRBJ1-2
V: TRBV4-3
D: .
DNA: TGCGCCAGCAGCCAAGAAGGCTCAGCGTCTCTTGGCTATGGCTACACCTTC
CDR3: CASSQEGSASLGYGYTF

size: .
J: TRBJ2-7
V: TRBV6-5
D: TRBD1
DNA: TGTGCCAGCAGTCATCTGGGACAGACCTACGAGCAGTACTTC
CDR3: CASSHLGQTYEQYF

size: .
J: TRBJ2-5
V: TRBV11-3
D: .
DNA: TGTGCCAGCACCTTCAGGGGGCGTAGCGGGAGCCCCCAAGAGACCCAGTACTTC
CDR3: CASTFRGRSGSPQETQYF

size: many
J: TRBJ2-7
V: TRBV12-3/TRBV12-4
D: TRBD1
DNA: TGTGCCAGCAGCAGGGACAGGGGGCTCTCCTACGAGCAGTACTTC
CDR3: CASSRDRGLSYEQYF

size: .
J: TRBJ2-3
V: TRBV15
D: .
DNA: TGTGCCACCAGCAGCCCTAGCACAGATACGCAGTATTTT
CDR3: CATSSPSTDTQYF

size: many
J: TRBJ2-2
V: TRBV5-1
D: TRBD1
DNA: TGCGCCAGCAGCCCTCGGACAGGGGGCCGGCCGAACACCGGGGAGCTGTTTTTT
CDR3: CASSPRTGGRPNTGELFF

size: once
J: TRBJ2-3
V: TRBV10-3
D: TRBD1
DNA: TGTGCCATCAGTGGACAGGGGGGCGAGCAGTATTTT
CDR3: CAISGQGGEQYF

size: many
J: TRBJ1-2
V: TRBV6-6
D: TRBD1
DNA: TGTGCCAGCAGCCACCTAGGGACAGGGCTTAACTATGGCTACACCTTC
CDR3: CASSHLGTGLNYGYTF

size: many
J: TRBJ2-3
V: TRBV7-9
D: .
DNA: TGTGCCAGCAGCTTAGTTCAGGTTAGCACAGATACGCAGTATTTT
CDR3: CASSLVQVSTDTQYF

size: few
J: TRBJ2-1
V: TRBV6-4
D: TRBD2
DNA: TGTGCCAGCAGGCTCGCTAGCGGACTTTACAATGAGCAGTTCTTC
CDR3: CASRLASGLYNEQFF

size: few
J: TRBJ2-7
V: TRBV5-4
D: .
DNA: TGTGCCAGCAACTCCGGGACTGACTCCTACGAGCAGTACTTC
CDR3: CASNSGTDSYEQYF

size: many
J: TRBJ2-7
V: TRBV7-2
D: TRBD2
DNA: TGTGCCAGCAGCAAGGGACTAGCTGGCCCCTACGAGCAGTACTTC
CDR3: CASSKGLAGPYEQYF

size: .
J: TRBJ2-7
V: TRBV10-2
D: .
DNA: TGCGCCACAGCGAGCTCCTACGAGCAGTACTTC
CDR3: CATASSYEQYF

size: many
J: TRBJ2-7
V: TRBV4-1
D: TRBD2
DNA: TGCGCCAGCAGCCAAGAGCAAGCGGGGGGGAACTCTTACGAGCAGTACTTC
CDR3: CASSQEQAGGNSYEQYF

size: .
J: TRBJ2-3
V: TRBV5-4
D: .
DNA: TGTGCCAGCAGCGCGACTAGAAGCACAGATACGCAGTATTTT
CDR3: CASSATRSTDTQYF

size: many
J: TRBJ1-3
V: TRBV6-1
D: .
DNA: TGTGCCAGCAGTGGAGGGAACACCATATATTTT
CDR3: CASSGGNTIYF

size: .
J: TRBJ2-2
V: TRBV29-1
D: TRBD1
DNA: TGCAGCGTTGAAGAAACACAGGGGGCCGGGGAGCTGTTTTTT
CDR3: CSVEETQGAGELFF

size: .
J: TRBJ1-4
V: TRBV5-1
D: TRBD1
DNA: TGCGCCAGCAGCTTGGGGGACAGGTTACTCAATGAAAAACTGTTTTTT
CDR3: CASSLGDRLLNEKLFF

size: once
J: TRBJ1-1
V: TRBV2
D: TRBD1
DNA: TGTGCCAGCAAGGGACGGGGACAGGGGGTAGGCACTGAAGCTTTCTTT
CDR3: CASKGRGQGVGTEAFF

size: many
J: TRBJ2-3
V: TRBV11-2
D: TRBD2
DNA: TGTGCCAGCAGCTCAGGACTAGCAGCAACCACAGATACGCAGTATTTT
CDR3: CASSSGLAATTDTQYF

size: many
J: TRBJ1-5
V: TRBV12-3/TRBV12-4
D: .
DNA: TGTGCCAGCAGGGTGGCCAGCAATCAGCCCCAGCATTTT
CDR3: CASRVASNQPQHF

size: many
J: TRBJ2-2
V: TRBV24-1
D: TRBD1
DNA: TGTGCCACCAGAGGACAGGGGACGGGGGAGCTGTTTTTT
CDR3: CATRGQGTGELFF

size: many
J: TRBJ2-5
V: TRBV12-3/TRBV12-4
D: TRBD2
DNA: TGTGCCAGCAGCCCCGGGGGGGCGCATGAGACCCAGTACTTC
CDR3: CASSPGGAHETQYF

size: many
J: TRBJ2-7
V: TRBV5-1
D: TRBD2
DNA: TGTGCCAGCAGCCTAGCGGGAGGGCCTTACGAGCAGTACTTC
CDR3: CASSLAGGPYEQYF

size: .
J: TRBJ2-1
V: TRBV7-2
D: TRBD1
DNA: TGTGCCAGCAGCTTAGCGAGGGGCAGGGGGCGGTTGGATGAGCAGTTCTTC
CDR3: CASSLARGRGRLDEQFF

size: once
J: TRBJ1-5
V: TRBV20-1
D: .
DNA: TGCAGTGGAACTCAGGGAAGCAATCAGCCCCAGCATTTT
CDR3: CSGTQGSNQPQHF

size: .
J: TRBJ2-7
V: TRBV5-4
D: .
DNA: TGTGCCAGCAGCTTGGGGGCAAGCGCCTACGAGCAGTACTTC
CDR3: CASSLGASAYEQYF

size: few
J: TRBJ1-2
V: TRBV27
D: .
DNA: TGTGCCAGCAGTTCCATCGGGGCCAAAACGGGCTATGGCTACACCTTC
CDR3: CASSSIGAKTGYGYTF

size: few
J: TRBJ1-2
V: TRBV27
D: .
DNA: TGTGCCAGCAACGATGGGGAACCGGCTGGCTACACCTTC
CDR3: CASNDGEPAGYTF

size: few
J: TRBJ2-7
V: TRBV6-1
D: .
DNA: TGTGCCAGCAGTCTGAGCTATACCTACGGGCAGTACTTC
CDR3: CASSLSYTYGQYF